This T cell receptor (beta chain) was recovered during a study of cytomegalovirus exposure and HLA in healthy donors. PCR employed 60 Vbeta and 13 Jbeta primers. Profiled with immunoSEQ multiplex PCR; TCRdb holds only in-frame clones, not every one. The sample yields about 250,000 clones, over 70% seen once. Trimming at V came to 0 bases and at J to 7 bases, leaving 8 bases not matched to a gene. CDR1 is SGHTA, CDR2 FQGNSA, per germline. The CDR3 spans 15 residues. The material sequenced was PBMCs. The chain links TRBV7-2 to TRBJ2-7, with 8 bases matching TRBD2. The receptor's source is a girl aged 2 to 10 in good health and CMV-seronegative. The CDR3: CASSLASGGPREQYF. CDR3 bases: TGTGCCAGCAGCTTAGCGTCGGGGGGGCCACGGGAGCAGTACTTC.